What follows are 21 T cell receptor beta chains derived from one specimen sequenced in a study of glioma-infiltrating T cells. Using RNA template, CDR3s of TCR alpha and beta were amplified with iRepertoire arm-PCR. A single record per CDR3 protein comes from TCRdb applying MiXCR to the multiplex PCR reads. The sample comprises fewer than 110,000 distinct CDR3 sequences, 25% to 35% of which are singletons, and roughly 45% rests with the top ten. Sequences were obtained from glioma tissue, nonneoplastic brain tissue, or PBMCs (not recorded which). These TCRs come from a human donor with low-grade glioma or glioblastoma, undergoing nonglioma brain surgery, or in good health (not recorded which).

This clonotype was counted ten times or more. V is TRBV12-3 or TRBV12-4 and J is TRBJ2-1; 8 nucleotides line up with TRBD1. With V trimmed by 4 bases and J by 4 bases, 9 bases remained unmatched. This CDR3 is 16 amino acids long. CDR3 region: CASSSYLQGAYNEQFF. The DNA for the CDR3 is TGTGCCAGCAGTTCGTATTTGCAGGGGGCGTACAATGAGCAGTTCTTC.

This clonotype was seen repeatedly, ten times or more. The rearrangement joins TRBV6-1 to TRBJ2-5; D is perhaps TRBD2 (6 bases). V lost 6 bases and J lost 5, with 22 bases in between. The CDR3 spans 16 residues. Germline assignment: CDR1 MNHNS and CDR2 SASEGT. Here the CDR3 reads CASSTGTPGRGETQYF. Here the CDR3 DNA reads TGTGCCAGCAGCACCGGGACTCCAGGGCGAGGGGAGACCCAGTACTTC.

The table lists this clonotype with a few counts. V and J are TRBV20-1 and TRBJ1-2; D uncertain. The CDR3 covers 17 residues. CDR1 DFQATT and CDR2 SNEGSKA come from the germline V gene (reference sequence). Trimming took 0 bases from V and 4 from J, leaving 21 bases between them. The CDR3 is CSARDLSTMNLRYGYTF. The CDR3 DNA reads as TGCAGTGCTAGAGATCTCTCCACGATGAACCTTCGCTATGGCTACACCTTC.

This clonotype counts as medium-sized. J is TRBJ1-5 and V is TRBV11-2; D is unclear. CDR1 and CDR2 (germline): SGHAT, FQNNGV. The V end was cut by 2 bases, the J end by 7 bases, with 9 bases between. The CDR3 contains 13 residues. CDR3 sequence reads: CASSLQSIQPQHF. The CDR3 nucleotides are TGTGCCAGCAGCTTACAAAGCATCCAGCCCCAGCATTTT. The whole variable domain, remainder taken from reference TRBV11-2 and TRBJ1-5, is EAGVAQSPRYKIIEKRQSVAFWCNPISGHATLYWYQQILGQGPKLLIQFQNNGVVDDSQLPKDRFSAERLKGVDSTLKIQPAKLEDSAVYLCASSLQSIQPQHFGDGTRLSIL.

The chain joins TRBV3-1 to TRBJ1-6; D remains ambiguous. Germline V gives CDR1 LGHDT, CDR2 YNNKEL (reference sequence). The CDR3 has 12 amino acids. V lost 5 bases to trimming and J lost 10 bases, with 9 bases between them. CDR3 amino acids: CASSTSFSPLHF. The CDR3 bases are TGTGCCAGCAGCACGAGCTTCTCACCCCTCCACTTT.

The chain employs TRBV14 and TRBJ1-6, with D perhaps matching TRBD1 (6 bases). This CDR3 comprises 16 residues. Trimming stripped 2 bases from V and 4 bases from J, with 12 bases between. Germline loops: CDR1 SGHDN, CDR2 FVKESK. The CDR3 region has the DNA TGTGCCAGCAGCCAACTCCCCGGGACATATAATTCACCCCTCCACTTT. Amino acids: CASSQLPGTYNSPLHF.

This clonotype was seen only a few times. V usage is TRBV4-3 and J usage is TRBJ2-4; D is unresolved. Trimming left V 0 bases short and J 6 bases short, with 3 bases between. CDR3 length: 12 amino acids. From germline, CDR1 is LGHNA and CDR2 YSLEER. CDR3 DNA sequence: TGCGCCAGCAGCCAAGATGGAAACATTCAGTACTTC. Protein: CASSQDGNIQYF.

The gene calls are TRBV5-6 and TRBJ1-1; 8 bases are shared with TRBD1. Germline CDR1 and CDR2: SGHDT and YYEEEE. There are 15 residues in the CDR3. V shed 1 base, J shed 1 base, and the junction held 3 bases outside the gene matches. CDR3 residues: CASSLLGTGNTEAFF. CDR3 bases: TGTGCCAGCAGCTTGCTGGGGACAGGGAACACTGAAGCTTTCTTT.

This clonotype was seen repeatedly, ten times or more. The V and J genes are TRBV28 and TRBJ1-2, with D perhaps matching TRBD1 (5 bases). The V gene lost 3 bases and the J gene lost 4 bases, with 12 bases spanning the gap. This CDR3 comprises 14 residues. Germline V lookup: CDR1 MDHEN, CDR2 SYDVKM. CDR3 sequence: CASSFRGAGYGYTF. CDR3 coding DNA: TGTGCCAGCAGTTTTAGAGGGGCTGGCTATGGCTACACCTTC.

This chain uses TRBV2 with TRBJ2-7; 8 bases align to TRBD1. J was trimmed by 6 bases and V by 5 bases; bases with no gene match: 6. Germline CDR1 SNHLY, CDR2 FYNNEI. The CDR3 sequence is 13 residues long. The CDR3 bases are TGTGCCAGCAGTTCGGGACAGGTCTCCGAGCAGTACTTC. It codes for CASSSGQVSEQYF.

The table lists this clonotype with a few counts. The genes are TRBV20-1 and TRBJ1-5; D is ambiguous. This CDR3 comprises 16 residues. The V end lost 1 base, the J end lost 2 bases, and 15 bases lay between the germline ends. Per germline, CDR1 DFQATT and CDR2 SNEGSKA (reference sequence). This CDR3 reads CSARATNTGGNQPQHF. The CDR3 DNA reads as TGCAGTGCTAGAGCAACCAACACCGGAGGCAATCAGCCCCAGCATTTT.

The table lists this clonotype with many counts. J is TRBJ1-2 and V is TRBV10-3, with TRBD1 matching over 8 bases. This CDR3 has 16 amino acids. Germline values: CDR1 ENHRY, CDR2 SYGVKD. V shed 3 bases and J 0 bases; nucleotides not matched to a gene: 6. The CDR3 sequence is CAISDPWTGTNYGYTF. CDR3 nucleotides: TGTGCCATCAGTGACCCGTGGACAGGGACTAACTATGGCTACACCTTC.

This clonotype appeared a few times. The rearrangement joins TRBV19 to TRBJ1-6; TRBD1 agrees at 10 bases. The CDR3 extends over 13 amino acids. The ends lost 8 bases at V and 7 bases at J; junction bases unmatched: 2. CDR1 and CDR2 (germline): LNHDA, SQIVND (reference sequence). The CDR3: CASEDRGNSPLHF. CDR3 sequence (DNA): TGTGCCAGTGAGGACAGGGGGAATTCACCCCTCCACTTT. Using reference TRBV19 and TRBJ1-6 for the parts outside the CDR3, the full variable domain is DGGITQSPKYLFRKEGQNVTLSCEQNLNHDAMYWYRQDPGQGLRLIYYSQIVNDFQKGDIAEGYSVSREKKESFPLTVTSAQKNPTAFYLCASEDRGNSPLHFGNGTRLTVT.

The chain uses TRBV5-1 and TRBJ2-3; perhaps TRBD2 as D (6 bases). Between the trimmed V and J ends, which lost 0 bases and 6 bases, there was a span of 11 bases. This CDR3 has 14 residues. Germline values: CDR1 SGHRS, CDR2 YFSETQ. The CDR3: CASSLVIAGDTQYF. In DNA, the CDR3 is TGCGCCAGCAGCTTGGTTATCGCGGGGGATACGCAGTATTTT.

This clonotype was picked up many times. The chain carries TRBV20-1 and TRBJ1-6; no clear D gene. The CDR3 runs 14 residues. V was trimmed by 5 bases and J by 6 bases, leaving 14 bases between them. The germline V gene has CDR1 DFQATT and CDR2 SNEGSKA (reference sequence). CDR3 sequence reads: CSAGEPGFNSPLHF. For the CDR3, the DNA is TGCAGTGCTGGGGAACCGGGTTTTAATTCACCCCTCCACTTT.

The chain joins TRBV11-1 to TRBJ2-3, with a tentative D call TRBD2 (6 bases). This CDR3 has 14 amino acids. V dropped 10 bases and J dropped 3 bases, with 17 bases sitting between them. Germline-derived CDR1 and CDR2 are SGHAT and FQDESV (reference sequence). The chain's CDR3 is CANSTEGWTDTQYF. In DNA form, the CDR3 reads TGTGCCAACTCCACGGAGGGATGGACAGATACGCAGTATTTT.

Many counts were recorded for this clonotype. The chain couples TRBV4-3 to TRBJ2-7; maybe TRBD2 (6 bases). V was shortened by 0 bases and J by 0 bases, with 9 bases between the two germline ends. This CDR3 has 15 residues. Per germline, CDR1 LGHNA and CDR2 YSLEER. The CDR3 reads CASSQDPGASYEQYF. The CDR3, as DNA: TGCGCCAGCAGCCAAGATCCGGGAGCCTCCTACGAGCAGTACTTC.

This clonotype came up a few times. This sequence joins TRBV2 and TRBJ2-5, with 11 bases aligning to TRBD2. Trimming removed 5 bases from V and 4 bases from J; junction bases left unmatched: 6. The CDR3 has 15 amino acids. Germline V gene sequence: CDR1 SNHLY, CDR2 FYNNEI. The CDR3 DNA reads TGTGCCAGCAGTTATAGCGGGGGGGCCGGAGAGACCCAGTACTTC. This gives the protein CASSYSGGAGETQYF.

This rearrangement joins TRBV6-6 to TRBJ2-7; D is undetermined. The CDR3 covers 15 residues. Germline V lookup: CDR1 MNHNY, CDR2 SVGAGI (reference sequence). The V end was cut by 1 base, the J end by 0 bases, with 10 bases between. CDR3 sequence (DNA): TGTGCCAGCAGTTACTTTGGACCGAACTCCTACGAGCAGTACTTC. It codes for CASSYFGPNSYEQYF.

Comment on this clonotype: This may be a read error: a much more frequent sequence differs by one nucleotide. This chain connects TRBV6-5 to TRBJ1-5; 7 bases line up with TRBD1. Germline V gene sequence: CDR1 MNHEY, CDR2 SVGAGI. V dropped 0 bases and J dropped 1; count of bases not matched to a gene: 0. The length of the CDR3 is 15 residues. The CDR3 protein is CASSYSGGSNQPQHF. As DNA, the CDR3 is TGTGCCAGCAGTTACTCAGGGGGCAGCAATCAGCCCCAGCATTTT.

A word on this clonotype: A much more abundant neighbour one base away suggests this may be a read error. The CDR3, as DNA: TGTGCCAGCAGATTACCGAGTATGGGGGTGGGACAGCCCCAGCATTTT. Amino acid sequence: CASRLPSMGVGQPQHF. The rearrangement links TRBV6-2 or TRBV6-3 to TRBJ1-5, with D perhaps TRBD1 (5 bases). Per germline, CDR1 MNHEY and CDR2 SVGEGT. Trimming removed 6 bases from V and 7 bases from J, with 22 bases in between. The CDR3 loop spans 16 amino acids.